This T cell receptor (beta chain) derives from a study of blood T cell repertoires in COVID-19. The wider study: The origin of the acute and convalescent COVID-19 samples was the United States, Italy and Spain. PBMCs, B-cell-depleted T cells, or T cells provided the cDNA or gDNA that made up the material.

J lost 1 base, V lost 2 bases, and 6 bases had no gene match. Germline V lookup: CDR1 LNHDA, CDR2 SQIVND (reference sequence). The CDR3 is made up of 17 amino acids. As originally analysed: Nucleated cell counts were estimated from reference gene primer amplification. The protocol was immunoSEQ multiplex PCR, while the TCRdb copy is restricted to in-frame clones and leaves out a portion. That table gives V, J and clone size, and the DNA gave D and trimming. The sample holds about 140,000 clones, about 80% seen once. This clonotype was obtained from a human donor in a cohort sampled during active COVID-19. V usage is TRBV19 and J usage is TRBJ2-1; TRBD2 matches at 9 bases. Sample: peripheral blood. The CDR3 DNA reads as TGTGCCAGTAGTATACGCGGGGGGGCGGGTTCCTACAATGAGCAGTTCTTC. Translating it yields CASSIRGGAGSYNEQFF.